Following are 17 T cell receptor beta chains from one sample sequenced in a study of shared clonotypes between healthy human individuals. The repertoire was sequenced with immunoSEQ multiplex PCR; TCRdb's copy has only in-frame clones and lacks some. Altogether about 2.1 million clones are present, just over 90% being singletons, with the ten largest covering more than 1.5%. Cells designated naive CD8 were CD45RO-negative and were positively selected for CCR7, with terminally differentiated effector memory CD45RA+ cells excluded. The source material was naive CD8+ T cells from PBMCs. These receptors all come from a man between 18 and 29 years old in good health. Some clones in this sample may be carry-over from other donors' samples.

The CDR3 DNA reads as TGTGCCAGCAGCTTATTCGCCGCAACTAATGAAAAACTGTTTTTT. It yields the protein CASSLFAATNEKLFF. The chain employs TRBV7-8 and TRBJ1-4; D remains unclear. Germline V lookup: CDR1 SGHVS, CDR2 FQNEAQ. The CDR3 runs to 15 residues. Trimming pared 2 bases from V and 0 bases from J, leaving 7 bases between.

The CDR3 DNA is TGTGCCAGCATGAACAGACGCGAGCAGTACTTC. Encoded protein: CASMNRREQYF. The chain joins TRBV28 to TRBJ2-7; D call uncertain. Per germline, CDR1 MDHEN and CDR2 SYDVKM. The CDR3 runs to 11 residues. V shed 7 bases and J shed 6 bases, with 10 bases lying between them.

The V call is TRBV4-1, the J call TRBJ2-3; D possibly matches TRBD1 or TRBD2 (6 bases each). The length of the CDR3 is 14 residues. Germline V gives CDR1 MGHRA, CDR2 YSYEKL. V was cut by 0 bases and J by 9 bases, with 13 bases left in between. CDR3 in amino acids: CASSQDKAGGTQYF. In DNA, the CDR3 is TGCGCCAGCAGCCAAGATAAGGCCGGGGGCACGCAGTATTTT.

V is TRBV6-1 and J is TRBJ2-1; D is uncertain. V was trimmed by 1 base and J by 4 bases, leaving 14 bases between them. Germline loops: CDR1 MNHNS, CDR2 SASEGT. The length of the CDR3 is 16 residues. The CDR3 DNA follows: TGTGCCAGCAGTGAAGTGTTTGGCGGAGCTTACAATGAGCAGTTCTTC. This sequence encodes CASSEVFGGAYNEQFF.

The gene calls are TRBV5-8 and TRBJ2-1; D remains unclear. Trimming cost V 1 base and J 5 bases, with 10 bases left between them. From germline, CDR1 is SGHTS and CDR2 YDEGEE. The length of the CDR3 is 14 residues. The CDR3 coding sequence is TGTGCCAGCAGCTTGTTTAACAGTCACAATGAGCAGTTCTTC. This encodes CASSLFNSHNEQFF.

The rearrangement links TRBV28 to TRBJ1-2, with a tentative D call TRBD1 (5 bases). This CDR3 is built from 14 residues. The V end lost 5 bases, the J end lost 3 bases, and 13 bases lay between the germline ends. CDR1 and CDR2 (germline): MDHEN, SYDVKM. The CDR3 DNA sequence: TGTGCCAGCAGTCCCCCCGGGACTTACTATGGCTACACCTTC. Protein sequence: CASSPPGTYYGYTF.

This sequence joins TRBV27 and TRBJ2-7; 9 nucleotides match TRBD1. The CDR3 sequence is 13 residues long. Germline assignment: CDR1 MNHEY and CDR2 SMNVEV (reference sequence). V trimming: 4 bases; J trimming: 5 bases; junction bases outside the gene matches: 3. CDR3 amino acids: CASSSRDRDEQYF. The DNA of the CDR3 is TGTGCCAGCAGTTCCCGGGACAGGGACGAGCAGTACTTC.

This rearrangement joins TRBV7-8 to TRBJ2-1; D is perhaps TRBD2 (5 bases). With 0 bases removed from V and 7 bases from J, the gap between germline ends came to 13 bases. The CDR3 runs to 15 residues. Germline values: CDR1 SGHVS, CDR2 FQNEAQ. This CDR3 reads CASSLAVTTGNEQFF. CDR3 sequence (DNA): TGTGCCAGCAGCTTAGCGGTAACTACGGGGAATGAGCAGTTCTTC.

The table lists this clone with a few counts. DNA of the CDR3: TGCAGCGTTGAGGTGGATGGCAGACAAGAGACCCAGTACTTC. Encoded protein: CSVEVDGRQETQYF. J is TRBJ2-5 and V is TRBV29-1; D unclear. V was clipped by 3 bases and J by 2 bases, with 13 bases between them. The germline V gene encodes CDR1 SQVTM and CDR2 ANQGSEA. This CDR3 contains 14 residues. The whole variable domain, filled in from reference TRBV29-1 and TRBJ2-5, reads SAVISQKPSRDICQRGTSLTIQCQVDSQVTMMFWYRQQPGQSLTLIATANQGSEATYESGFVIDKFPISRPNLTFSTLTVSNMSPEDSSIYLCSVEVDGRQETQYFGPGTRLLVL.

The rearrangement uses TRBV28 and TRBJ2-7; 9 bases are shared with TRBD1. CDR1 MDHEN and CDR2 SYDVKM come from the germline V gene. The CDR3 length is 14 residues. With V trimmed by 5 bases and J by 6 bases, 8 bases remained unmatched. This chain's CDR3 is CASSLSGTGIEQYF. In nucleotides, the CDR3 is TGTGCCAGCAGTCTCTCCGGGACAGGGATCGAGCAGTACTTC.

Concerning this clone itself: The sample holds other DNA sequences that translate to the same CDR3. J is TRBJ2-1 and V is TRBV19, with D tentatively TRBD2 (6 bases). Trimming left V 2 bases short and J 0 bases short, with 8 bases between. CDR1 is LNHDA and CDR2 is SQIVND in the germline V gene (reference sequence). The CDR3 totals 15 residues. CDR3 loop: CASSIFGSSYNEQFF. CDR3 nucleotide sequence: TGTGCCAGTAGTATATTCGGGAGCTCCTACAATGAGCAGTTCTTC.

The chain couples TRBV4-3 to TRBJ2-2; a weak D match, TRBD2 (7 bases). There are 18 residues in the CDR3. The germline V and J ends were trimmed by 3 bases and 5 bases, with 22 bases remaining between them. Germline loops: CDR1 LGHNA, CDR2 YSLEER. CDR3 DNA: TGCGCCAGCAGCCAGGAATTAGGGGGGGATTTGATTACCGGGGAGCTGTTTTTT. This encodes CASSQELGGDLITGELFF.

The V call is TRBV29-1, the J call TRBJ2-7; D gene ambiguous. Germline V gives CDR1 SQVTM, CDR2 ANQGSEA. V lost 7 bases to trimming and J lost 0 bases, with 7 bases between them. CDR3 length equals 11 residues. CDR3 residues: CSARSSYEQYF. CDR3 in DNA: TGCAGCGCCAGGAGCTCCTACGAGCAGTACTTC.

The chain employs TRBV11-2 and TRBJ2-7; no definite D call. Trimming stripped 1 base from V and 3 bases from J, with 10 bases between. The germline V gene has CDR1 SGHAT and CDR2 FQNNGV. The CDR3 has 14 residues. CDR3 coding DNA: TGTGCCAGCAGCTTAGTCTGGGTGAACTACGAGCAGTACTTC. It translates to CASSLVWVNYEQYF.

V is TRBV27 and J is TRBJ1-5; D unclear. CDR1 and CDR2 from the germline V gene are MNHEY and SMNVEV (reference sequence). V was cut by 2 bases and J by 3 bases, with 11 bases left in between. This CDR3 contains 15 residues. The CDR3 here is CASSLGGSANQPQHF. In DNA, the CDR3 is TGTGCCAGCAGTTTAGGTGGCAGCGCCAATCAGCCCCAGCATTTT.

The chain uses TRBV7-3 and TRBJ2-1, with a possible D match to TRBD2 (5 bases). CDR1 and CDR2 (germline): SGHTA, FQGTGA. With 0 bases removed from V and 10 bases from J, the gap between germline ends came to 7 bases. CDR3 size: 12 residues. The CDR3 protein is CASSLTEGEQFF. The CDR3 bases are TGTGCCAGCAGCTTAACCGAGGGAGAGCAGTTCTTC.

On this clone itself: Other nucleotide sequences in the sample specify the same CDR3. This chain connects TRBV27 to TRBJ2-7; TRBD1 agrees at 7 bases. The junction had 5 bases not matched to a gene; V was cut back by 0 bases and J by 0 bases. The length of the CDR3 is 16 residues. Per germline, CDR1 MNHEY and CDR2 SMNVEV (reference sequence). In DNA, the CDR3 is TGTGCCAGCAGTTTATCCTCCGGGACAGTCTCCTACGAGCAGTACTTC. Amino acids: CASSLSSGTVSYEQYF.